Listed here is a single T cell receptor beta chain. The antigen is undetermined. Sequencing used immunoSEQ multiplex PCR; TCRdb keeps in-frame clones, though not all of them. This sample has over 80,000 clones, with around 86% found just once. Patients had chemo-refractory metastatic non-small-cell lung cancer and received focal radiation plus CTLA-4 blockade that used ipilimumab. From germline, CDR1 is SNHLY and CDR2 FYNNEI. The CDR3 loop spans 18 amino acids. Trimming cost V 2 bases and J 6 bases; bases outside gene matches: 16. The data originate from a study of radiotherapy plus CTLA-4 blockade in lung cancer. Points from the study as a whole: Reports identified early blood T cell clone dynamics, with interferon-beta, as the best response predictor. In blood, tumor-derived TCR clones expanded after radiotherapy plus ipilimumab.

This clonotype was sampled from a human donor with non-small cell lung cancer that progressed on radiotherapy plus ipilimumab. The chain uses TRBV2 and TRBJ2-5; TRBD2 agrees at 9 bases. The sample here was peripheral blood, taken from a patient treated with radiotherapy plus ipilimumab. CDR3 in DNA: TGTGCCAGCAGTGAACACCCCCCCGGCGGGGGGGCGGGAAAGACCCAGTACTTC. It yields the protein CASSEHPPGGGAGKTQYF.